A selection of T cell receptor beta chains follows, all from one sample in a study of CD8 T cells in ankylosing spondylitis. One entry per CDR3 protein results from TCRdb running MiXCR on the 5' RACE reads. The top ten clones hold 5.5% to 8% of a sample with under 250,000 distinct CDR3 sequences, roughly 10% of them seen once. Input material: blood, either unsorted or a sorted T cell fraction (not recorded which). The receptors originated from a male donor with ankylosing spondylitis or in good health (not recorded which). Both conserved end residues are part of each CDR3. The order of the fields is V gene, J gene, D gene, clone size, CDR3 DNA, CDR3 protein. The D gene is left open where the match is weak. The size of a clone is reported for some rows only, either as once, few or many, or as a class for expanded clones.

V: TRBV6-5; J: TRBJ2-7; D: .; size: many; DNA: TGTGCCAGCAGTTACTCGAACGAGCAGTACTTC; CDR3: CASSYSNEQYF
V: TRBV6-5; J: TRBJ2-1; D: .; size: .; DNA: TGTGCCAGCAGTTACTCGATAACGCAGTCCTACAATGAGCAGTTCTTC; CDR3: CASSYSITQSYNEQFF
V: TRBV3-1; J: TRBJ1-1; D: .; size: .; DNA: TGTGCCAGCAGCCAAATGGGACCGAACACTGAAGCTTTCTTT; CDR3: CASSQMGPNTEAFF
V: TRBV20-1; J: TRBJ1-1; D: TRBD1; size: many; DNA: TGCAGTGCTAGAGCCGAAGAGGGACAGGGGGCAGAGAACACTGAAGCTTTCTTT; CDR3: CSARAEEGQGAENTEAFF
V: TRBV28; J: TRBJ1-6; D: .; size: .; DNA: TGTGCCAGCAGTCTCCCCTCCCCTTATAATTCACCCCTCCACTTT; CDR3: CASSLPSPYNSPLHF
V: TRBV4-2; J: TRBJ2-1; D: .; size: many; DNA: TGTGCCAGCAGCCAACTAGAGGGACGCAATGAGCAGTTCTTC; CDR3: CASSQLEGRNEQFF
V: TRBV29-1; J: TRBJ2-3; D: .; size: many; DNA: TGCAGCGCCCCCCTGAGCGGACCAGATACGCAGTATTTT; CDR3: CSAPLSGPDTQYF
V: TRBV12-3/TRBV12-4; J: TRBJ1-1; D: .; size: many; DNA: TGTGCCAGCAGTTTCGCCCGCTCGGTCGGAGCTTTCTTT; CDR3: CASSFARSVGAFF
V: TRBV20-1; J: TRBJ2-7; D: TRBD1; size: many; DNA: TGCAGTGCTAGAATCCCGGGACAGGGGAACTACGAGCAGTACTTC; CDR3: CSARIPGQGNYEQYF
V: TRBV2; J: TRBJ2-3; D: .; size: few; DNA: TGTGCCAGCACAAGACAGCCGGGGGCAGATACGCAGTATTTT; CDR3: CASTRQPGADTQYF
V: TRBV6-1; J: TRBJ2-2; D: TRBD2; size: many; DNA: TGTGCCAGCCGGGACAGAGAACCTAGCGGGAGTGAGAGCGGGGAGCTGTTTTTT; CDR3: CASRDREPSGSESGELFF
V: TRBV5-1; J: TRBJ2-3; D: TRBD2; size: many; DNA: TGCGCCAGCAGCTCCTTAAGCGGGGGCCCTTCCACAGATACGCAGTATTTT; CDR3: CASSSLSGGPSTDTQYF
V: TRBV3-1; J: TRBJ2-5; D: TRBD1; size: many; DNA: TGTGCCAGCAGCCAGACGACAGGGGGCTTTGAATCGGAGACCCAGTACTTC; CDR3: CASSQTTGGFESETQYF
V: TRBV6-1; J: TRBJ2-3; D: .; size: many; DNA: TGTGCCAGCACCCCATTCATCGGGTGGCCAGATACGCAGTATTTT; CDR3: CASTPFIGWPDTQYF
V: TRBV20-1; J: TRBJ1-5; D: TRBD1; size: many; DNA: TGCAGTGCTAGAGTTCCCGGGACAGGGGTTCAGCCCCAGCATTTT; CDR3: CSARVPGTGVQPQHF
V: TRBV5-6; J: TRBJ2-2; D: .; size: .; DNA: TGTGCCAGCAGCACGAGGCGGGAAAGCACCGGGGAGCTGTTTTTT; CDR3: CASSTRRESTGELFF
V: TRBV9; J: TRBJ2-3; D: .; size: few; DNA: TGTGCCAGCAGCACTGGGCGGGGGCGCACAGATACGCAGTATTTT; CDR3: CASSTGRGRTDTQYF
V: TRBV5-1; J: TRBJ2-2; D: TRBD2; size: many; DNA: TGCGCCAGCAGTTTGACTAGCGGGAAACGGGAGCTGTTTTTT; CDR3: CASSLTSGKRELFF
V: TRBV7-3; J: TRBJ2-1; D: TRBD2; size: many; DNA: TGTGCCAGCAGCTTAATAGCGGGGGGCTCGGACAATGAGCAGTTCTTC; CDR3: CASSLIAGGSDNEQFF
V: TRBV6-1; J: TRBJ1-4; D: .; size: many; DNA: TGTGCCAGCACCCCTGGGACGCCTAATGAAAAACTGTTTTTT; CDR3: CASTPGTPNEKLFF
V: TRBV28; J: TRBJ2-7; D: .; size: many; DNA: TGTGCCAGCAGTTGGGGAACGGGGAACTACGAGCAGTACTTC; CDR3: CASSWGTGNYEQYF
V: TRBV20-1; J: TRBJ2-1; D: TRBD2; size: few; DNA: TGCAGTGCTAGTTCAAGTTCTAGCGGAGTGGGGTGGGGTGTGTATGAGCAGTTCTTC; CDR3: CSASSSSSGVGWGVYEQFF
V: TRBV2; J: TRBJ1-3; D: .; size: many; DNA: TGTGCCAGCAGTACCGGGACACGTTCTGGAAACACCATATATTTT; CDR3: CASSTGTRSGNTIYF
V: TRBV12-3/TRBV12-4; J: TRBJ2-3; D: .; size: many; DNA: TGTGCCAGCAGTTTAGCTGCAGGCTCTAGCACAGATACGCAGTATTTT; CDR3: CASSLAAGSSTDTQYF
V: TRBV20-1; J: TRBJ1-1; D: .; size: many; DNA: TGCAGTGTGTATCTTTGGGGGGACACTGAAGCTTTCTTT; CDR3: CSVYLWGDTEAFF
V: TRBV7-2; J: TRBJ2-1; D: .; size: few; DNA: TGTGCCAGCAGCCCGGTAGGGGCTCAAGAGCAGTTCTTC; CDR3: CASSPVGAQEQFF
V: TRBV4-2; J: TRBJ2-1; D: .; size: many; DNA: TGTGCCAGCAGCCAAGTTGGGCCCCTAATGTTCTTC; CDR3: CASSQVGPLMFF
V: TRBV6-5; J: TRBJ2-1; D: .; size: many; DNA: TGTGCCAGCAGTTACTCTTTCTCCCATAGGAATGAGCAGTTCTTC; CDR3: CASSYSFSHRNEQFF
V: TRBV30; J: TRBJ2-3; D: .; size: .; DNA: TGTGCCTGGAGTTCACTAGCTGGCACAGATACGCAGTATTTT; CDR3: CAWSSLAGTDTQYF
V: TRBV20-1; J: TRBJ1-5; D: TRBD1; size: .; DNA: TGCAGTGCTAGAGTGGGGCAGGGGGCCCATAGCAATCAGCCCCAGCATTTT; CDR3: CSARVGQGAHSNQPQHF
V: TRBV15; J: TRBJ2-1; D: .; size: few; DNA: TGTGCCACCAGCAGAGTAAGGAATGAGCAGTTCTTC; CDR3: CATSRVRNEQFF
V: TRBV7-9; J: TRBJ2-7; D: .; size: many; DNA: TGTGCCAGCGCCACGGGAACAGTACGCTACGAGCAGTACTTC; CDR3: CASATGTVRYEQYF
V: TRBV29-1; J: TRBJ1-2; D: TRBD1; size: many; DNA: TGCAGCGTTGAATTCGCAGGGGGCGGCTATGGCTACACCTTC; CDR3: CSVEFAGGGYGYTF
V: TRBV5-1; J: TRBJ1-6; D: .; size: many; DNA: TGCGCCAGCGCGACACCGAATTCACCCCTCCACTTT; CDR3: CASATPNSPLHF
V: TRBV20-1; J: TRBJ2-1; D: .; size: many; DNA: TGCAGTGCTAGCGTCTATAGCGGGACAGACTACGGTGAGCAGTTCTTC; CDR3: CSASVYSGTDYGEQFF
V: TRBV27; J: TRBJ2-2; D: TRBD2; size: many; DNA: TGTGCCAGCACTCGCCTAGCGGGAGGTGTGAAGGGGCCCGGGGAGCTGTTTTTT; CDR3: CASTRLAGGVKGPGELFF
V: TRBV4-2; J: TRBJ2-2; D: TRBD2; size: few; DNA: TGTGCCAGCAGCCCTTTTAGCGGGGGGGCGACCGGGGAGCTGTTTTTT; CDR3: CASSPFSGGATGELFF
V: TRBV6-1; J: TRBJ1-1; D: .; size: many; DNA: TGTGCCAGCAGACCTGACAGGATGAACACTGAAGCTTTCTTT; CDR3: CASRPDRMNTEAFF
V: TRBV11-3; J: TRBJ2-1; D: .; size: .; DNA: TGTGCCAGCAGCTTAGATTCCGGGGAGCAGTTCTTC; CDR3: CASSLDSGEQFF
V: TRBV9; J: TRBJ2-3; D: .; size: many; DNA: TGTGCCAGCAGCGTGGATGGTCAGGGGTATACAGATACGCAGTATTTT; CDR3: CASSVDGQGYTDTQYF
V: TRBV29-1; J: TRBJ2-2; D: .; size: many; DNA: TGCAGCGTTGAAGATTTCCAGGTCTCGTCGGCCGGGGAGCTGTTTTTT; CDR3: CSVEDFQVSSAGELFF
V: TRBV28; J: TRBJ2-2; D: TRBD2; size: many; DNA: TGTGCCAGCAGTTCTGAGCGGGAGATGGGAACCGGGGAGCTGTTTTTT; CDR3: CASSSEREMGTGELFF
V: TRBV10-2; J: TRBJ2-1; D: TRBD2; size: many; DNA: TGCGCCAGCAGAACCTTGACTAGCGGGAGGGTTTACAATGAGCAGTTCTTC; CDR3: CASRTLTSGRVYNEQFF
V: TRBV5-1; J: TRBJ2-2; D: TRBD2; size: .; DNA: TGCGCCAGCAGCCCGGTAGCGGGAAACACCGGGGAGCTGTTTTTT; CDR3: CASSPVAGNTGELFF
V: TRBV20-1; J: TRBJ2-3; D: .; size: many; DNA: TGCAGTGCCCCACGAGGAGGGGAGGGCACAGATACGCAGTATTTT; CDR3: CSAPRGGEGTDTQYF
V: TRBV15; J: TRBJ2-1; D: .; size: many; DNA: TGTGCCACCAGCTCCTCCCCAGACTCGGGTGAGCAGTTCTTC; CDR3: CATSSSPDSGEQFF
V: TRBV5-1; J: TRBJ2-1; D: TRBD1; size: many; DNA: TGCGCCAGCAGCTTAGAATCGGGACAGGGGAGTGCGCAGTTCTTC; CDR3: CASSLESGQGSAQFF
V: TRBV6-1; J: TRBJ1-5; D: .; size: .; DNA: TGTGCCAGCAGTGAACCAGGGACAAGCGATCAGCCCCAGCATTTT; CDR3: CASSEPGTSDQPQHF
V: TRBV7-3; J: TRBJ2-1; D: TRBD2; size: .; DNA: TGTGCCAGCAGCGTTACTAGCGGGGGCCCATACAATGAGCAGTTCTTC; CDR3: CASSVTSGGPYNEQFF
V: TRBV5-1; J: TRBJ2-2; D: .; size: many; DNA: TGCGCCACCTCGCCCGGGGACAACACCGGGGAGCTGTTTTTT; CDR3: CATSPGDNTGELFF
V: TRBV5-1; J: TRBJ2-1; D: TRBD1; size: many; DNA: TGCGCCAGCAGCTCAGGGACAGGGGTAACCAATGAGCAGTTCTTC; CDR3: CASSSGTGVTNEQFF
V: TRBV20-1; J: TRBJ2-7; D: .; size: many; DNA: TGCAGTGCTAGAGTTGAAGGGGTTTGGAACGAGCAGTACTTC; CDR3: CSARVEGVWNEQYF
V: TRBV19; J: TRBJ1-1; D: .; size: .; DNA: TGTGCCAGTAAGGAGAGGACAGTGAACACTGAAGCTTTCTTT; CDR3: CASKERTVNTEAFF
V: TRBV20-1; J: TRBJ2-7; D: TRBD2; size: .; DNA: TGCAGTGCTAGTTCCCTAGCGGGAGCTTTATACGAGCAGTACTTC; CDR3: CSASSLAGALYEQYF
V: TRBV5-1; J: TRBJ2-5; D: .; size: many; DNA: TGCGCCAGCAGCTTGGAGGACAGCGCTCAAGAGACCCAGTACTTC; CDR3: CASSLEDSAQETQYF